Given below is one T cell receptor (beta chain) in context. The data were taken from a study of blood T cells in healthy people across ages. Across the whole study: Researchers report that template switching captured about one barcoded beta molecule per two T cells.

Donor samples were obtained from healthy Caucasian individuals from Russia, aged roughly 6 to 95. A minimum of 7 million PBMCs was isolated per sample. This CDR3 has 13 residues. Germline lookup yields CDR1 SGHTA and CDR2 FQGNSA. V lost 3 bases, J lost 7 bases, and 10 bases lay in between. For the second PCR, which ran for roughly 6 to 12 cycles, a sample-barcoded 5' primer and a J-beta primer mix were used. TCRdb reanalysed the 5' RACE reads using MiXCR and keeps one entry per CDR3 protein. The sample records around 2 million distinct CDR3 sequences, around 42% being singletons. Material for sequencing was blood. V usage is TRBV7-2 and J usage is TRBJ1-5; D call uncertain. This receptor was identified in a human donor in good health. CDR3 sequence: CASSFGIWQPQHF. The CDR3 DNA sequence: TGTGCCAGCAGCTTTGGAATTTGGCAGCCCCAGCATTTT.